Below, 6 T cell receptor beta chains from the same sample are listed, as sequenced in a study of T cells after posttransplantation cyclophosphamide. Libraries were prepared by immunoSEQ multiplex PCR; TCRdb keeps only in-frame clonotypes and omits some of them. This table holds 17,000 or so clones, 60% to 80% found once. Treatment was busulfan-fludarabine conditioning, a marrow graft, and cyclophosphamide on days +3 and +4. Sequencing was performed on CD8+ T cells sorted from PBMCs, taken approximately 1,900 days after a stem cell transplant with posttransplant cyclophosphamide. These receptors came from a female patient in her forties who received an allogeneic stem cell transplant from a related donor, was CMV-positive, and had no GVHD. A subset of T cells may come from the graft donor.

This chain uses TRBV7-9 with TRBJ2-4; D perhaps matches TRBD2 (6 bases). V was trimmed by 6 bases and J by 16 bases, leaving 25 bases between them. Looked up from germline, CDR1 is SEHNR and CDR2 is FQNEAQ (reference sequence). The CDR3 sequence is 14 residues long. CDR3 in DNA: TGTGCCAGCAGGCACTGGGGGGACCCCGAGTCGATCTACTTC. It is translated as CASRHWGDPESIYF.

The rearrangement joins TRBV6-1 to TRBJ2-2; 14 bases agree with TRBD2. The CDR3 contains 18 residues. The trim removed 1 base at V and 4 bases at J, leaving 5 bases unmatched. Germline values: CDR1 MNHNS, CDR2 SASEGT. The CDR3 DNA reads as TGTGCCAGCAGTGAAGGACTAGCGGGGGGGCTTGGCACCGGGGAGCTGTTTTTT. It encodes CASSEGLAGGLGTGELFF.

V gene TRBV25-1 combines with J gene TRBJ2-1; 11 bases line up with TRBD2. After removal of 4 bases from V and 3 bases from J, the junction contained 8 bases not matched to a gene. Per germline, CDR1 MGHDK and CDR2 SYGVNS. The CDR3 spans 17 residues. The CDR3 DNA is TGTGCCAGCAGTGGAATACTGACTAGCGGGGTCTACAATGAGCAGTTCTTC. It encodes CASSGILTSGVYNEQFF. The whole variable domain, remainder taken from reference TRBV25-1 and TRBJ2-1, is EADIYQTPRYLVIGTGKKITLECSQTMGHDKMYWYQQDPGMELHLIHYSYGVNSTEKGDLSSESTVSRIRTEHFPLTLESARPSHTSQYLCASSGILTSGVYNEQFFGPGTRLTVL.

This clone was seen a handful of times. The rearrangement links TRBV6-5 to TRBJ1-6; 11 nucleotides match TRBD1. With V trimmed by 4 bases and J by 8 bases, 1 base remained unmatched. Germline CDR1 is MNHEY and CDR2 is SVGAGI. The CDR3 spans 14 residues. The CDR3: CASSWGQGDSPLHF. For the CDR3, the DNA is TGTGCCAGCAGTTGGGGACAGGGGGATTCACCCCTCCACTTT.

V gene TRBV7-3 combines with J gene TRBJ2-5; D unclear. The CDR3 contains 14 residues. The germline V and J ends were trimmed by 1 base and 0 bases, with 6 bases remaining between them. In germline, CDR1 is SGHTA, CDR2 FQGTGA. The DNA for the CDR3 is TGTGCCAGCAGCTTAAAGCCTCACCAAGAGACCCAGTACTTC. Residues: CASSLKPHQETQYF.

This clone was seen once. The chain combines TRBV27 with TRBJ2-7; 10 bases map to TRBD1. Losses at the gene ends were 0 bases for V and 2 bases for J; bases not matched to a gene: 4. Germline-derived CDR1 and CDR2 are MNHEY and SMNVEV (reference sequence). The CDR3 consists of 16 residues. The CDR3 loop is CASSLSPGTGAYEQYF. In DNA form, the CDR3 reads TGTGCCAGCAGTTTATCTCCCGGGACAGGGGCCTACGAGCAGTACTTC.